Listed below are T cell receptor beta chains from one sample, sequenced in a study of OX40 agonist ivuxolimab in advanced cancers. Measured with immunoSEQ multiplex PCR; TCRdb has only the in-frame clones, and not every one. The sample lists about 54,000 clones; 90% to 95% were seen once. Sequencing was performed on CD4+ or CD8+ T cells sorted from blood, taken in a trial of the OX40 agonist ivuxolimab. These receptors all stem from an adult with an advanced solid tumor such as melanoma, head and neck, liver or kidney cancer. Each CDR3 is given with its conserved first and last residue. The D gene is left open where the match is weak. Clone size is given for some rows only: seen once, a few or many times, or a class if the clone is expanded.

clone_size d_call j_call v_call cdr3_nt cdr3_aa
. TRBD2 TRBJ2-1 TRBV9 TGTGCCAGCACCGGGGGAGGGTTTAGAGTGGGGCAGTTCTTC CASTGGGFRVGQFF
. . TRBJ2-1 TRBV6-5 TGTGCCAGCAGTTACTCGTGGGCCAGGGACAATGAGCAGTTCTTC CASSYSWARDNEQFF
once . TRBJ1-2 TRBV19 TGTGCCAGTAGAAGGTCGGCTAGTACCTATGGCTACACCTTC CASRRSASTYGYTF
once . TRBJ2-5 TRBV7-9 TGTGCCAGCAGCTTAGCGGTGGAGACCCAGTACTTC CASSLAVETQYF
. . TRBJ1-5 TRBV29-1 TGCAGCGTTGATAGGGTCCGGCCCCAGCATTTT CSVDRVRPQHF
few . TRBJ1-1 TRBV6-5 TGTGCCAGCAGTCTTCATACACAATACACTGAAGCTTTCTTT CASSLHTQYTEAFF
. . TRBJ2-7 TRBV5-1 TGCGCCAGCAGCTTGGCCTTGGGTAGTCAGTCCGAGCAGTACTTC CASSLALGSQSEQYF
. . TRBJ2-7 TRBV18 TGTGCCAGCTCACCACGAGGTACCTACGAGCAGTACTTC CASSPRGTYEQYF
. TRBD2 TRBJ2-3 TRBV28 TGTGCCAGCAGTCCGGACCCAAATAAGCGGGGGGGGACAGATACGCAGTATTTT CASSPDPNKRGGTDTQYF
. TRBD2 TRBJ2-7 TRBV7-2 TGTGCCAGCAGCTTAGGGGGAGGGCTTTCTACCTACGAGCAGTACTTC CASSLGGGLSTYEQYF
. . TRBJ2-7 TRBV5-1 TGCGCCAGCCGCCCGGCCCCTGACAGCAGCTCCTACGAGCAGTACTTC CASRPAPDSSSYEQYF
. . TRBJ1-5 TRBV19 TGTGCCAGTAGTATAGTGGGGGTCACTCAGCCCCAGCATTTT CASSIVGVTQPQHF
. TRBD1 TRBJ2-7 TRBV5-1 TGCGCCAGCAGCTTGGTGGGACAGCCCTACGAGCAGTACTTC CASSLVGQPYEQYF
. TRBD1 TRBJ1-1 TRBV9 TGTGCCAGCAGCCTCGGACAGGGGGGGACTGAAGCTTTCTTT CASSLGQGGTEAFF
. . TRBJ2-5 TRBV5-4 TGTGCCAGCAGCTTGGACAGGAAAGAGACCCAGTACTTC CASSLDRKETQYF
. TRBD1 TRBJ2-7 TRBV28 TGTGCCAGCAGCCGGGGACAGGATTACGAGCAGTACTTC CASSRGQDYEQYF
. TRBD2 TRBJ2-4 TRBV4-1 TGCGCCAGCAGCCAACCCCGGGAGGGTTTAGCCAAAAACATTCAGTACTTC CASSQPREGLAKNIQYF
. TRBD2 TRBJ2-2 TRBV7-2 TGTGCCAGCAGCTGGACGGGACTAGCGGGGGGGCTAACCGGGGAGCTGTTTTTT CASSWTGLAGGLTGELFF
. . TRBJ2-7 TRBV18 TGTGCCAGCTCGAGCACAGGGAGCGTATACGAGCAGTACTTC CASSSTGSVYEQYF
. . TRBJ2-1 TRBV19 TGTGCCGCCATGGGGAGAGCGTACAATGAGCAGTTCTTC CAAMGRAYNEQFF
. . TRBJ2-1 TRBV9 TGTGCCAGCAGCTTGGGGGGGCCTCTGAATGAGCAGTTCTTC CASSLGGPLNEQFF
. . TRBJ2-7 TRBV9 TGTGCCAGCAGCGTACAGGGACTTCCCTACGAGCAGTACTTC CASSVQGLPYEQYF
. . TRBJ1-2 TRBV7-2 TGTGCCAGCAGCTTAGATCGGTATTATGGCTACACCTTC CASSLDRYYGYTF
. . TRBJ1-5 TRBV9 TGTGCCAGCTCCCCCGGGGCGCATTTTCAGCCCCAGCATTTT CASSPGAHFQPQHF
. . TRBJ1-3 TRBV27 TGTGCCAGCAGTCCCTTAGCAGGGCAAGGAAACACCATATATTTT CASSPLAGQGNTIYF
. TRBD1 TRBJ2-2 TRBV18 TGTGCCAGCTCACCACCGAGTTCAGGGGGCACCGGGGAGCTGTTTTTT CASSPPSSGGTGELFF
. . TRBJ1-5 TRBV27 TGTGCCAGCAGTTCCGTTAACCGCAATCAGCCCCAGCATTTT CASSSVNRNQPQHF
. . TRBJ1-1 TRBV5-1 TGCGCCAGCAGCTACCGGGTGGTGGGATCCACTGAAGCTTTCTTT CASSYRVVGSTEAFF
. . TRBJ2-1 TRBV2 TGTGCCAGCCATTCGGGGGTCTACAATGAGCAGTTCTTC CASHSGVYNEQFF
. TRBD1 TRBJ2-7 TRBV6-1 TGTGCCAGCAAGGAACAGGGGGAGTCCTACGAGCAGTACTTC CASKEQGESYEQYF
. . TRBJ2-3 TRBV6-1 TGTGCCAGCATGTGGGTTGCCACAGATACGCAGTATTTT CASMWVATDTQYF
few . TRBJ2-2 TRBV9 TGTGCCAGCAGCGCGGGCGGGGACGGGGAGCTGTTTTTT CASSAGGDGELFF
. TRBD2 TRBJ2-7 TRBV6-6 TGTGCCAGCAGGCGGGGGTACGGCGAGCAGTACTTC CASRRGYGEQYF
. . TRBJ1-1 TRBV10-3 TGTGCCATCACCCGGACAGAGAACACTGAAGCTTTCTTT CAITRTENTEAFF
. TRBD2 TRBJ2-2 TRBV4-1 TGCGCCAGCAGCTACCAAGTGGCGGGAGTAGTGACCGGGGAGCTGTTTTTT CASSYQVAGVVTGELFF
. TRBD1 TRBJ2-7 TRBV7-8 TGTGCCAGCAGCAACCCGGGACAGACCTACGAGCAGTACTTC CASSNPGQTYEQYF
. TRBD2 TRBJ2-7 TRBV28 TGTGCCAGCAGTTGGACTTACAAGGCGGGAGACTTTGACGAGCAGTACTTC CASSWTYKAGDFDEQYF
. TRBD1 TRBJ2-3 TRBV5-8 TGTGCCAGCAGCTTGGGGCGGACAGGGGGCGATACGCAGTATTTT CASSLGRTGGDTQYF
. TRBD1 TRBJ1-4 TRBV5-1 TGCGCCAGCAGCTCGACAGGGCCCAGTGAAAAACTGTTTTTT CASSSTGPSEKLFF
. . TRBJ2-7 TRBV5-1 TGCGCCAGCAGCTTCAGCACGGGGAGCTCCTACGAGCAGTACTTC CASSFSTGSSYEQYF
. TRBD1 TRBJ2-5 TRBV28 TGTGCCAGCAGTTTCGGACAGGTCCAAGAGACCCAGTACTTC CASSFGQVQETQYF
. . TRBJ2-7 TRBV5-1 TGCGCCAGCAGCTTGGAGGCCTCCTACGAGCAGTACTTC CASSLEASYEQYF
. . TRBJ2-3 TRBV7-9 TGTGCCAGCAGCCCCCGCAGGGCGTGGGCAGATACGCAGTATTTT CASSPRRAWADTQYF
. TRBD1 TRBJ1-2 TRBV11-3 TGTGCCAGCAGCTCGCACAAGTTCGGACAGGGATGGGGCGGCTACACCTTC CASSSHKFGQGWGGYTF
. TRBD1 TRBJ2-2 TRBV6-5 TGTGCCAGCTCCGGACAGGCGGACACCGGGGAGCTGTTTTTT CASSGQADTGELFF
once . TRBJ1-1 TRBV29-1 TGCAGCGTTTCCCAAAGCACTGAAGCTTTCTTT CSVSQSTEAFF
. . TRBJ2-4 TRBV20-1 TGCAGGGATGGGGACATTCAGTACTTC CRDGDIQYF